Listed below are T cell receptor beta chains from one sample, sequenced in a study of blood T cells in healthy people across ages. Each CDR3 protein gets one entry after TCRdb re-called the 5' RACE reads with MiXCR. This table has hundreds of thousands of distinct CDR3 sequences, about 28% appearing once. The specimen sequenced was blood. Source of these receptors: an elderly woman in good health. Both conserved end residues are part of each CDR3. Each record gives: J gene, D gene, clone size, V gene, CDR3 protein, CDR3 DNA. D genes are given only for firm matches. Only some rows state a clone size, as once, few, many or a class for expanded clones.

>TRBJ1-1|NA|NA|TRBV20-1
CSASLQGRVTEAFF
TGCAGTGCCTCACTCCAGGGGAGGGTCACTGAAGCTTTCTTT
>TRBJ2-6|NA|NA|TRBV12-3/TRBV12-4
CASSTGHANVLTF
TGTGCCAGCAGCACAGGACACGCGAACGTCCTGACTTTC
>TRBJ2-3|TRBD1|many|TRBV18
CASSPRQGAGDTQYF
TGTGCCAGCTCACCGCGACAGGGGGCAGGAGATACGCAGTATTTT
>TRBJ2-1|TRBD1|many|TRBV5-5
CASSWTGKRNDEQFF
TGTGCCAGCAGCTGGACAGGGAAAAGAAACGATGAGCAGTTCTTC
>TRBJ1-1|NA|few|TRBV14
CASSWYENTEAFF
TGTGCCAGCAGCTGGTACGAGAACACTGAAGCTTTCTTT
>TRBJ1-1|NA|few|TRBV4-3
CASSQDRGGAREAFF
TGCGCCAGCAGCCAAGATCGAGGGGGGGCGAGGGAAGCTTTCTTT
>TRBJ2-5|NA|NA|TRBV12-3/TRBV12-4
CASSRMHGETQYF
TGTGCCAGCAGCCGGATGCACGGAGAGACCCAGTACTTC
>TRBJ2-5|NA|NA|TRBV28
CASSLGQGLLSYQETQYF
TGTGCCAGCAGCCTCGGCCAGGGGCTCCTCTCGTACCAAGAGACCCAGTACTTC
>TRBJ2-3|NA|NA|TRBV12-3/TRBV12-4
CASITRVGTDAEYF
TGTGCCAGCATCACTAGAGTGGGCACAGATGCGGAATATTTT
>TRBJ2-7|NA|many|TRBV2
CASSEVGVLGEQYF
TGTGCCAGCAGTGAAGTCGGGGTTTTGGGGGAGCAGTACTTC
>TRBJ2-1|TRBD1|many|TRBV7-2
CASSTRTGYNEQFF
TGTGCCAGCAGCACCCGGACAGGGTACAATGAGCAGTTCTTC
>TRBJ2-1|NA|NA|TRBV27
CASSITGIGGDNGQFF
TGTGCCAGCAGCATCACGGGGATAGGAGGAGACAATGGGCAGTTCTTC
>TRBJ2-7|NA|few|TRBV18
CASSPGTSSSYEQYF
TGTGCCAGCTCACCAGGGACATCCTCCTCCTACGAGCAGTACTTC